Listed here are 26 T cell receptor beta chains from one sample, sequenced in a study of cytomegalovirus exposure and HLA in healthy donors. In the PCR, 60 Vbeta and 13 Jbeta primers were used. Produced via immunoSEQ multiplex PCR; TCRdb's table is partial and in-frame only. The data show 130,000 or so clones, approximately 65% seen once. Sequenced material: PBMCs. All receptors come from a man aged 18 to 29 in good health and CMV-seronegative.

This chain connects TRBV7-8 to TRBJ1-5; TRBD1 might be the D (6 bases). Trimming shortened V by 1 base and J by 7 bases, and 11 bases separated the two germline ends. Germline V gene sequence: CDR1 SGHVS, CDR2 FQNEAQ. CDR3 length equals 14 residues. The CDR3 sequence is CASSLVSQGQPQHF. Here the CDR3 DNA reads TGTGCCAGCAGCTTAGTTTCGCAGGGGCAGCCCCAGCATTTT.

The CDR3 sequence: CASSFRRDRDQPQHF. CDR3 bases: TGTGCCAGCAGCTTCCGCCGGGACAGAGATCAGCCCCAGCATTTT. The chain uses TRBV7-8 and TRBJ1-5, with TRBD1 identical over 7 bases. J lost 5 bases, V lost 3 bases, and 7 bases had no gene match. This CDR3 has 15 amino acids. CDR1 and CDR2 from the germline V gene are SGHVS and FQNEAQ.

The chain carries TRBV28 and TRBJ2-7, with 9 bases that match TRBD1. The CDR3 has 14 residues. The junction had 9 bases not matched to a gene; V was cut back by 5 bases and J by 7 bases. Germline CDR1 reads MDHEN; CDR2 reads SYDVKM. CDR3 residues: CASSGTGWSWEQYF. As DNA, the CDR3 is TGTGCCAGCAGTGGGACAGGGTGGTCGTGGGAGCAGTACTTC.

The V call is TRBV27, the J call TRBJ1-1; no firm D call. This CDR3 contains 13 residues. V lost 3 bases to trimming and J lost 1 base, with 6 bases between them. The germline V gene encodes CDR1 MNHEY and CDR2 SMNVEV (reference sequence). CDR3 DNA sequence: TGTGCCAGCAGTTTGATGGCGAACACTGAAGCTTTCTTT. Encoded protein: CASSLMANTEAFF.

This clone was counted a single time. V usage is TRBV14 and J usage is TRBJ2-5; perhaps TRBD2 as D (6 bases). The germline CDR1 and CDR2 sequences are SGHDN and FVKESK. CDR3 size: 15 residues. V was clipped by 1 base and J by 2 bases, with 11 bases between them. The chain's CDR3 is CASSQGGLPQETQYF. CDR3 DNA: TGTGCCAGCAGCCAAGGAGGACTACCTCAAGAGACCCAGTACTTC.

V is TRBV30 and J is TRBJ2-7, with D maybe TRBD2 (5 bases). Trimming removed 0 bases at V and 6 bases at J, with 15 bases between. Per germline, CDR1 GTSNPN and CDR2 SVGIG (reference sequence). This CDR3 region has 14 residues. CDR3 in amino acids: CAWSVRRTRREQYF. The CDR3 DNA reads as TGTGCCTGGAGTGTACGTAGGACTCGACGCGAGCAGTACTTC.

The CDR3 reads CAWESLRQGLVGYTF. The DNA of the CDR3 is TGTGCCTGGGAAAGCCTTAGACAGGGGCTTGTTGGCTACACCTTC. The chain carries TRBV30 and TRBJ1-2, with TRBD1 matching 8 bases. Germline V gene lookup returns CDR1 GTSNPN and CDR2 SVGIG (reference sequence). V lost 5 bases and J lost 7; bases outside the gene matches: 15. This CDR3 contains 15 residues.

Points on this clone: At one end, the junction sequence differs from germline, possibly due to a read error. The V call is TRBV7-7, the J call TRBJ2-1; no definite D call. This CDR3 spans 15 amino acids. Germline assignment: CDR1 SSHAT and CDR2 FNYEAQ (reference sequence). The DNA of the CDR3 is TGTCCCAGCAGCTTAGGAGAGGTCGGGTACAATGAGCAGTTCTTC. Translated, it gives CPSSLGEVGYNEQFF.

V is TRBV28 and J is TRBJ2-7; the match to TRBD2 covers 13 bases. Germline V CDR1 and CDR2: MDHEN, SYDVKM. Trimming removed 6 bases from V and 9 bases from J; junction bases left unmatched: 11. The CDR3 runs to 15 residues. DNA of the CDR3: TGTGCCAGCAGCTCCCGGACTAGCGGGAGCTCTGGGCAGTACTTC. This encodes CASSSRTSGSSGQYF. Full variable domain (outside the CDR3, taken from reference TRBV28 and TRBJ2-7): DVKVTQSSRYLVKRTGEKVFLECVQDMDHENMFWYRQDPGLGLRLIYFSYDVKMKEKGDIPEGYSVSREKKERFSLILESASTNQTSMYLCASSSRTSGSSGQYFGPGTRLTVT.

In this sample, this clone turned up once. J is TRBJ2-3 and V is TRBV5-1; TRBD2 is a possible D gene (6 bases). CDR1 and CDR2 (germline): SGHRS, YFSETQ. The germline V and J ends were trimmed by 0 bases and 4 bases, with 18 bases remaining between them. The CDR3 consists of 17 residues. The CDR3 nucleotides read TGCGCCAGCAGCTTGGTCTGGGGGGAGACGAGGGCAGATACGCAGTATTTT. Amino acid sequence: CASSLVWGETRADTQYF.

This clone has more than one count but fewer than ten. V usage is TRBV6-6 and J usage is TRBJ2-7; TRBD2 matches at 7 bases. The CDR3 has 13 amino acids. Germline V gene lookup returns CDR1 MNHNY and CDR2 SVGAGI (reference sequence). Trimming took 8 bases from V and 6 from J; bases not matched to a gene: 10. The CDR3 DNA is TGTGCCAGCGGCGGGAGCAGGGATTCCGAGCAGTACTTC. It encodes CASGGSRDSEQYF.

This clone was counted between two and nine times. The V gene is TRBV6-5, the J gene TRBJ1-2; D not resolved. Germline CDR1 MNHEY, CDR2 SVGAGI. Between the trimmed V and J ends, which lost 5 bases and 7 bases, there was a span of 14 bases. The CDR3 has 13 residues. The CDR3 is CASSPGRDSGYTF. The CDR3 DNA reads TGTGCCAGCAGTCCTGGGAGAGATTCTGGCTACACCTTC.

V usage is TRBV19 and J usage is TRBJ2-7, with D possibly TRBD1 on 6 matching bases. The CDR3 sequence is 15 residues long. Trimming cost V 4 bases and J 5 bases, with 18 bases left between them. Germline V gene sequence: CDR1 LNHDA, CDR2 SQIVND (reference sequence). For the CDR3, the DNA is TGTGCCAGTAGTACGCTAGGGGGTCAAGGCAACGAGCAGTACTTC. Protein product: CASSTLGGQGNEQYF. Full variable domain (remainder filled in from reference TRBV19 and TRBJ2-7): DGGITQSPKYLFRKEGQNVTLSCEQNLNHDAMYWYRQDPGQGLRLIYYSQIVNDFQKGDIAEGYSVSREKKESFPLTVTSAQKNPTAFYLCASSTLGGQGNEQYFGPGTRLTVT.

The CDR3 sequence: CASSRPFVGQDTQYF. The CDR3 bases are TGTGCCAGCAGTCGCCCCTTTGTCGGTCAAGATACGCAGTATTTT. The chain employs TRBV6-5 and TRBJ2-3, with D uncertain. V lost 5 bases to trimming and J lost 5 bases, with 17 bases between them. Per the germline V gene, CDR1 is MNHEY and CDR2 is SVGAGI. The CDR3 spans 15 residues.

The chain is built from TRBV2 and TRBJ1-5; TRBD1 aligns across 10 bases. V lost 7 bases, J lost 7 bases, and 10 bases stayed unmatched. This CDR3 is built from 15 residues. Germline V gene data show CDR1 as SNHLY and CDR2 as FYNNEI. CDR3 residues: CASTITGQGDQPQHF. The CDR3 bases are TGTGCCAGCACCATCACCGGACAGGGGGACCAGCCCCAGCATTTT.

The chain joins TRBV6-5 to TRBJ2-7; 8 positions agree with TRBD1. Per germline, CDR1 MNHEY and CDR2 SVGAGI. The V segment lost 5 bases and the J segment 6 bases; nucleotides outside the gene matches: 9. The CDR3 is 14 amino acids. CDR3 protein: CASSRPTGVGEQYF. DNA for the CDR3: TGTGCCAGCAGTCGCCCGACAGGGGTTGGCGAGCAGTACTTC.

The CDR3 reads CASSFGTGGRDEKLFF. The CDR3 nucleotides are TGTGCCAGCAGCTTTGGGACAGGGGGCCGAGATGAAAAACTGTTTTTT. The V gene is TRBV7-9, the J gene TRBJ1-4; TRBD1 aligns across 12 bases. The CDR3 length is 16 residues. CDR1 and CDR2 (germline): SEHNR, FQNEAQ (reference sequence). V lost 3 bases to trimming and J lost 6 bases; unmatched junction nucleotides: 5.

This clone occurred a few times. CDR3 nucleotide sequence: TGTGCCAGCAGCCGAGGGACATCGAAAGGACTGTTTTTT. It is translated as CASSRGTSKGLFF. The chain uses TRBV6-6 and TRBJ1-4, with D possibly TRBD1 on 6 matching bases. Germline lookup yields CDR1 MNHNY and CDR2 SVGAGI (reference sequence). The CDR3 is 13 amino acids. Between the trimmed V and J ends, which lost 6 bases and 13 bases, there was a span of 18 bases.

J is TRBJ2-2 and V is TRBV19, with D maybe TRBD1 (6 bases). V was trimmed by 4 bases and J by 3 bases, leaving 12 bases between them. Germline lookup yields CDR1 LNHDA and CDR2 SQIVND (reference sequence). The CDR3 loop spans 15 amino acids. The CDR3 loop reads CASSTYGTYTGELFF. The CDR3 coding sequence is TGTGCCAGTAGTACCTACGGGACATACACCGGGGAGCTGTTTTTT. The full variable domain, with the rest looked up from reference TRBV19 and TRBJ2-2, is DGGITQSPKYLFRKEGQNVTLSCEQNLNHDAMYWYRQDPGQGLRLIYYSQIVNDFQKGDIAEGYSVSREKKESFPLTVTSAQKNPTAFYLCASSTYGTYTGELFFGEGSRLTVL.

The chain recombines TRBV7-9 with TRBJ1-4; 8 positions agree with TRBD1. V dropped 3 bases and J dropped 0; count of bases not matched to a gene: 3. CDR3 length: 16 amino acids. Per germline, CDR1 SEHNR and CDR2 FQNEAQ (reference sequence). The CDR3 sequence: CASSFPTGATNEKLFF. CDR3 bases: TGTGCCAGCAGCTTTCCGACAGGGGCAACTAATGAAAAACTGTTTTTT.

This clone was recorded only once. The rearrangement links TRBV7-9 to TRBJ2-7; possible D gene TRBD1, 5 bases. The CDR3 contains 14 residues. V lost 4 bases and J 3 bases, leaving 13 bases between the germline ends. Germline V gives CDR1 SEHNR, CDR2 FQNEAQ (reference sequence). CDR3 loop: CASSSGYTGYEQYF. The CDR3 region has the DNA TGTGCCAGCAGCTCGGGTTATACAGGCTACGAGCAGTACTTC.

J is TRBJ1-1 and V is TRBV19; a possible D gene is TRBD1 (5 bases). The germline CDR1 and CDR2 sequences are LNHDA and SQIVND (reference sequence). V shed 3 bases and J shed 3 bases, with 20 bases lying between them. The CDR3 has 17 amino acids. CDR3 DNA sequence: TGTGCCAGTAGTATGGGCCGGGGGGGGGTCAGACACACTGAAGCTTTCTTT. Translation gives CASSMGRGGVRHTEAFF.

The chain couples TRBV28 to TRBJ2-7; 7 bases map to TRBD1. J gave up 6 bases and V 3 bases, and 17 bases lay outside the gene matches. The CDR3 runs 17 residues. The germline gives CDR1 MDHEN, CDR2 SYDVKM. CDR3 protein: CASSLGTDRLSNFEQYF. The CDR3, as DNA: TGTGCCAGCAGTTTGGGTACGGACAGGTTAAGCAATTTCGAGCAGTACTTC.

J is TRBJ1-1 and V is TRBV18; tentatively, D is TRBD1 (6 bases). Trimming removed 6 bases at V and 0 bases at J, with 11 bases between. Germline V CDR1 and CDR2: KGHSH, LQKENI. This CDR3 comprises 14 residues. The CDR3 sequence is CASSPRGLNTEAFF. The CDR3 DNA follows: TGTGCCAGCTCCCCCAGGGGACTGAACACTGAAGCTTTCTTT.

V and J are TRBV5-1 and TRBJ1-4, with a tentative D call TRBD1 (6 bases). This CDR3 region has 16 residues. From germline, CDR1 is SGHRS and CDR2 YFSETQ. The V end was cut by 3 bases, the J end by 0 bases, with 12 bases between. CDR3 DNA: TGCGCCAGCAGCTGGACAGCTACTGCAACTAATGAAAAACTGTTTTTT. Protein: CASSWTATATNEKLFF.

The V and J genes are TRBV30 and TRBJ1-5; D might be TRBD1 (5 bases). The germline CDR1 and CDR2 sequences are GTSNPN and SVGIG (reference sequence). The V gene lost 4 bases and the J gene lost 3 bases, with 10 bases spanning the gap. The CDR3 contains 13 residues. The CDR3 region is CAWTQGYNQPQHF. For the CDR3, the DNA is TGTGCCTGGACCCAGGGCTACAATCAGCCCCAGCATTTT.